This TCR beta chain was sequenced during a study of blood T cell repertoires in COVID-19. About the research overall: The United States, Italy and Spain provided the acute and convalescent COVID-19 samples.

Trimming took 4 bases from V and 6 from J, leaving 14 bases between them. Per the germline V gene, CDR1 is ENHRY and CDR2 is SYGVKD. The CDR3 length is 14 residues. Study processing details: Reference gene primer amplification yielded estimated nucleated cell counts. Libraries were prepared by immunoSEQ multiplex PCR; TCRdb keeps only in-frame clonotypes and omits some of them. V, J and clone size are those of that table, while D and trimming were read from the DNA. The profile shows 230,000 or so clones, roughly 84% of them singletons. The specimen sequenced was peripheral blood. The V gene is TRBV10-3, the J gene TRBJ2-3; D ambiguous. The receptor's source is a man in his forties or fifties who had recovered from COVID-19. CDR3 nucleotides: TGTGCCATCAGTGGTGGCAGTAAGTGGGATACGCAGTATTTT. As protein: CAISGGSKWDTQYF.